These 22 T cell receptor beta chains were sequenced from one sample in a study of blood T cell repertoires in COVID-19 (dated by TCRdb to the early 2020s). The library was generated by the immunoSEQ multiplex PCR assay. TCRdb provides this immuneACCESS table in a form limited to in-frame rearrangements. Some clones are lacking; in checked studies, under half of them reflect an unresolved V gene, and why the rest are absent is not known. Recorded for this sample are roughly 68,000 clones; more than 70% of them occurred a single time. About a tenth of the sample comes from the top ten. The source material was PBMCs or T cells enriched from blood (not recorded which). These TCRs come from a woman in her 40s who had recovered from COVID-19.

V gene TRBV6-6 combines with J gene TRBJ1-2; 9 nucleotides line up with TRBD1. This CDR3 has 15 amino acids. The V segment lost 9 bases and the J segment 2 bases; nucleotides outside the gene matches: 10. The germline CDR1 and CDR2 sequences are MNHNY and SVGAGI (reference sequence). CDR3 protein: CASTDSGQGNYGYTF. The DNA of the CDR3 is TGTGCCAGTACAGATTCCGGACAGGGGAACTATGGCTACACCTTC.

This rearrangement joins TRBV5-1 to TRBJ2-1, with D possibly being TRBD1 (5 bases). Per the germline V gene, CDR1 is SGHRS and CDR2 is YFSETQ. The V and J ends lost 2 bases and 8 bases respectively, with 11 bases between them. CDR3 length equals 13 residues. The CDR3: CASSLGQGDEQFF. CDR3 DNA sequence: TGCGCCAGCAGCTTAGGGCAGGGTGATGAGCAGTTCTTC.

Only one count was recorded for this clone. V usage is TRBV27 and J usage is TRBJ2-1; 7 bases are shared with TRBD1. This CDR3 has 16 residues. V lost 6 bases to trimming and J lost 1 base; unmatched junction nucleotides: 9. The germline V gene encodes CDR1 MNHEY and CDR2 SMNVEV (reference sequence). The CDR3 sequence is CASRPRTGGSYNEQFF. The DNA of the CDR3 is TGTGCCAGCAGACCCCGGACAGGCGGGTCCTACAATGAGCAGTTCTTC.

This clone appeared once. For the CDR3, the DNA is TGTGCCAGCAGTTCTACCGGACAGTCCTCCTACGAGCAGTACTTC. Translation: CASSSTGQSSYEQYF. The gene calls are TRBV27 and TRBJ2-7, with a tentative D call TRBD1 (6 bases). The germline CDR1 and CDR2 sequences are MNHEY and SMNVEV (reference sequence). The germline V and J ends were trimmed by 4 bases and 0 bases, with 13 bases remaining between them. This CDR3 is 15 amino acids long.

The chain uses TRBV5-6 and TRBJ2-6, with unresolved D. Trimming left V 3 bases short and J 4 bases short, with 11 bases between. The CDR3 consists of 15 residues. Germline CDR1 SGHDT, CDR2 YYEEEE. For the CDR3, the DNA is TGTGCCAGCAGCTCTGACACCCAGGGGGCCAACGTCCTGACTTTC. It codes for CASSSDTQGANVLTF.

This chain uses TRBV7-2 with TRBJ2-1; TRBD2 is a possible D gene (6 bases). Germline V gene sequence: CDR1 SGHTA, CDR2 FQGNSA. V lost 2 bases, J lost 0 bases, and 11 bases lay in between. The CDR3 is made up of 16 amino acids. The CDR3: CASSLIGGSSYNEQFF. CDR3 DNA sequence: TGTGCCAGCAGCTTAATAGGAGGGAGCTCCTACAATGAGCAGTTCTTC.

The chain links TRBV7-2 to TRBJ1-1; D is perhaps TRBD1 (5 bases). The germline gives CDR1 SGHTA, CDR2 FQGNSA. Between the trimmed V and J ends, which lost 4 bases and 4 bases, there was a span of 13 bases. The CDR3 is 14 residues long. The CDR3 DNA reads TGTGCCAGCAGCTCCGGAGTCGGGGGCACTGAAGCTTTCTTT. It is translated as CASSSGVGGTEAFF.

The rearrangement uses TRBV5-1 and TRBJ2-1; a possible D gene is TRBD1 (7 bases). Germline CDR1 is SGHRS and CDR2 is YFSETQ. V lost 4 bases and J 4 bases, leaving 15 bases between the germline ends. The CDR3 sequence is 15 residues long. The CDR3 is CASSLQGEVYNEQFF. The CDR3 DNA follows: TGCGCCAGCAGCCTGCAGGGGGAGGTATACAATGAGCAGTTCTTC.

The chain has TRBV3-1 (or the pseudogene TRBV3-2) and TRBJ2-2; 8 bases map to TRBD1. The CDR3 is made up of 15 amino acids. The trim removed 1 base at V and 5 bases at J, leaving 3 bases unmatched. CDR1 is LGHDT and CDR2 is YNNKEL in the germline V gene (reference sequence). The CDR3 coding sequence is TGTGCCAGCAGCCAAGGCAGGGGGCGAACCGGGGAGCTGTTTTTT. This codes for CASSQGRGRTGELFF.

In this sample, this clone turned up a few times. The chain combines TRBV4-1 with TRBJ2-5; a possible D gene is TRBD2 (5 bases). The germline V gene encodes CDR1 MGHRA and CDR2 YSYEKL. The CDR3 sequence is 16 residues long. Trimming pared 0 bases from V and 1 base from J, leaving 12 bases between. CDR3 residues: CASSQDQWGVQETQYF. For the CDR3, the DNA is TGCGCCAGCAGCCAAGATCAGTGGGGAGTCCAAGAGACCCAGTACTTC.

The chain joins TRBV18 to TRBJ1-3; D gene ambiguous. Per the germline V gene, CDR1 is KGHSH and CDR2 is LQKENI. The CDR3 contains 17 residues. V was cut by 0 bases and J by 2 bases, with 14 bases left in between. CDR3: CASSPPITGSAGNTIYF. The CDR3 nucleotides read TGTGCCAGCTCACCACCAATAACGGGGTCGGCTGGAAACACCATATATTTT.

As DNA, the CDR3 is TGTGCCAGCAGTCCCGGGACACCGACTAACACTGAAGCTTTCTTT. Its translation: CASSPGTPTNTEAFF. The rearrangement joins TRBV6-5 to TRBJ1-1, with a possible D match to TRBD1 (6 bases). CDR1 MNHEY and CDR2 SVGAGI come from the germline V gene. V lost 5 bases and J lost 2, with 15 bases in between. There are 15 residues in the CDR3.

This sequence joins TRBV11-3 and TRBJ2-3, with 8 bases aligning to TRBD2. This CDR3 is built from 16 residues. CDR1 SGHNT and CDR2 YENEEA come from the germline V gene. V lost 2 bases to trimming and J lost 1 base; unmatched junction nucleotides: 5. DNA for the CDR3: TGTGCCAGCAGCTTAAGAGGAGCGGGGGGCACAGATACGCAGTATTTT. Encoded protein: CASSLRGAGGTDTQYF.

The gene calls are TRBV9 and TRBJ2-1, with TRBD2 matching over 12 bases. With V trimmed by 4 bases and J by 2 bases, 13 bases remained unmatched. CDR3 length: 19 residues. Germline CDR1 is SGDLS and CDR2 is YYNGEE. This chain's CDR3 is CASSPSVLAGGHPYNEQFF. CDR3 nucleotide sequence: TGTGCCAGCAGCCCCTCGGTACTAGCGGGGGGCCATCCCTACAATGAGCAGTTCTTC. The complete variable domain, with remaining parts taken from reference TRBV9 and TRBJ2-1, reads DSGVTQTPKHLITATGQRVTLRCSPRSGDLSVYWYQQSLDQGLQFLIQYYNGEERAKGNILERFSAQQFPDLHSELNLSSLELGDSALYFCASSPSVLAGGHPYNEQFFGPGTRLTVL.

The V gene is TRBV2, the J gene TRBJ1-6; D gene ambiguous. Trimming pared 2 bases from V and 9 bases from J, leaving 8 bases between. The CDR3 totals 13 residues. The germline V gene encodes CDR1 SNHLY and CDR2 FYNNEI. The DNA of the CDR3 is TGTGCCAGCAGTGAAAGGGCGGGTTCACCCCTCCACTTT. Its protein is CASSERAGSPLHF.

The genes are TRBV9 and TRBJ1-2; maybe TRBD1 (6 bases). With 0 bases removed from V and 6 bases from J, the gap between germline ends came to 12 bases. The CDR3 runs to 14 residues. From germline, CDR1 is SGDLS and CDR2 YYNGEE. CDR3 nucleotides: TGTGCCAGCAGCGTAGATGGGGGCGTGGATGGCTACACCTTC. Amino acid sequence: CASSVDGGVDGYTF.

This clone appeared a single time. The chain is built from TRBV21-1 and TRBJ1-3. TRBV21-1 is designated a pseudogene. The CDR3 is 13 amino acids. CDR3 protein: CASSKEPGNTIYF. The CDR3 DNA follows: TGTGCCAGCAGCAAAGAGCCCGGAAACACCATATATTTT.

This sequence joins TRBV20-1 and TRBJ2-3, with D unresolved. The germline V gene encodes CDR1 DFQATT and CDR2 SNEGSKA (reference sequence). V shed 3 bases and J shed 2 bases, with 9 bases lying between them. The CDR3 is 13 residues long. The DNA for the CDR3 is TGCAGTGCTAGTCGGAGCCCCACAGATACGCAGTATTTT. It codes for CSASRSPTDTQYF.

V and J are TRBV2 and TRBJ1-1; no reliable D call. The CDR3 extends over 13 amino acids. Germline values: CDR1 SNHLY, CDR2 FYNNEI. V was clipped by 7 bases and J by 3 bases, with 12 bases between them. The CDR3 sequence is CASNRLPDTEAFF. DNA for the CDR3: TGTGCCAGCAATCGTCTCCCGGACACTGAAGCTTTCTTT.

A note on this clone: One end of the junction varies from germline; a read error may be responsible. J is TRBJ2-5 and V is TRBV11-3; D is uncertain. The length of the CDR3 is 14 residues. From germline, CDR1 is SGHNT and CDR2 YENEEA. The CDR3 nucleotides are TGTGCCAGCAGCCTAGATGTCCGCGGAGAGACCCAGTACTTC. The encoded protein is CASSLDVRGETQYF. The whole variable domain, remainder taken from reference TRBV11-3 and TRBJ2-5, is EAGVVQSPRYKIIEKKQPVAFWCNPISGHNTLYWYLQNLGQGPELLIRYENEEAVDDSQLPKDRFSAERLKGVDSTLKIQPAELGDSAVYLCASSLDVRGETQYFGPGTRLLVL.

V usage is TRBV4-2 and J usage is TRBJ2-5; unclear D gene. From germline, CDR1 is LGHNA and CDR2 YNFKEQ. The CDR3 contains 13 residues. V gave up 4 bases and J gave up 5 bases, with 11 bases separating them. CDR3 amino acids: CASSPHQAETQYF. In DNA, the CDR3 is TGTGCCAGCAGCCCCCACCAAGCGGAGACCCAGTACTTC.

The chain recombines TRBV19 with TRBJ1-4; the D is unclear. This CDR3 region has 13 residues. Germline V gene lookup returns CDR1 LNHDA and CDR2 SQIVND (reference sequence). V lost 3 bases and J lost 8, with 10 bases in between. This CDR3 is CASSIAGKEKLFF. In DNA form, the CDR3 reads TGTGCCAGTAGTATTGCGGGGAAGGAAAAACTGTTTTTT.